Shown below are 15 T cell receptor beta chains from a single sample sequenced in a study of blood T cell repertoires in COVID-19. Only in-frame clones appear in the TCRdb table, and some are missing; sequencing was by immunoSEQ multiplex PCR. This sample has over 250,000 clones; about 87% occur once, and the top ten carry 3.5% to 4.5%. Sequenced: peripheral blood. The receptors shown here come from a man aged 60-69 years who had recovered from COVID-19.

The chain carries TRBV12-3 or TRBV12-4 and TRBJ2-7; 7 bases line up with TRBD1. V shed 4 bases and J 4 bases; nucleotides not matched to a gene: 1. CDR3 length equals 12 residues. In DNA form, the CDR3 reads TGTGCCAGCAGTTCAGGGGGTTACGAGCAGTACTTC. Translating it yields CASSSGGYEQYF.

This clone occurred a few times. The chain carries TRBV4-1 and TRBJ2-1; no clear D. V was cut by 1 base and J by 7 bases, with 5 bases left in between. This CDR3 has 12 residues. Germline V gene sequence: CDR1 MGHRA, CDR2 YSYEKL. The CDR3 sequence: CASSQVVNEQFF. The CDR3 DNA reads TGCGCCAGCAGCCAAGTCGTAAATGAGCAGTTCTTC.

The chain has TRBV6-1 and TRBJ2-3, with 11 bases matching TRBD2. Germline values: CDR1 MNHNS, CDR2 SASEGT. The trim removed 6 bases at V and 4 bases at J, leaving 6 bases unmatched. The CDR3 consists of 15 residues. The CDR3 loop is CASRTLAGGPDTQYF. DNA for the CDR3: TGTGCCAGCAGGACGTTAGCGGGGGGGCCAGATACGCAGTATTTT.

The CDR3 nucleotides are TGTGCCAGTAACCGGGGACAGGGTTATTCACCCCTCCACTTT. It specifies CASNRGQGYSPLHF. The chain carries TRBV19 and TRBJ1-6; 9 bases are shared with TRBD1. From germline, CDR1 is LNHDA and CDR2 SQIVND (reference sequence). This CDR3 contains 14 residues. Losses at the gene ends were 7 bases for V and 8 bases for J; bases not matched to a gene: 6.

The CDR3 coding sequence is TGTGCCAGCAGCTTAGATCGGTCAGAGACCCAGTACTTC. Its translation: CASSLDRSETQYF. This rearrangement joins TRBV11-2 to TRBJ2-5; D unclear. V was cut by 0 bases and J by 4 bases, with 6 bases left in between. The CDR3 spans 13 residues. Looked up from germline, CDR1 is SGHAT and CDR2 is FQNNGV. Using reference TRBV11-2 and TRBJ2-5 for the parts outside the CDR3, the full variable domain is EAGVAQSPRYKIIEKRQSVAFWCNPISGHATLYWYQQILGQGPKLLIQFQNNGVVDDSQLPKDRFSAERLKGVDSTLKIQPAKLEDSAVYLCASSLDRSETQYFGPGTRLLVL.

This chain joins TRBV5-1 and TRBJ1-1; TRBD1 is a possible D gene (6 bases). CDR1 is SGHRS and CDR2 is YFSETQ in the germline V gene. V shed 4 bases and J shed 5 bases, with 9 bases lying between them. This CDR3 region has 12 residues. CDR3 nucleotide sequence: TGCGCCAGCAGCCCAGGGGAGACTGAAGCTTTCTTT. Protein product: CASSPGETEAFF.

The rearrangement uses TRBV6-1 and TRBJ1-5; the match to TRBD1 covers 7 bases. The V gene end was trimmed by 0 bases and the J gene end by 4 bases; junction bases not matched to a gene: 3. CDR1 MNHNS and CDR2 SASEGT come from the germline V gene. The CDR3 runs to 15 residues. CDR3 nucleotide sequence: TGTGCCAGCAGTGAAGCAGGGGGCGCGAATCAGCCCCAGCATTTT. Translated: CASSEAGGANQPQHF.

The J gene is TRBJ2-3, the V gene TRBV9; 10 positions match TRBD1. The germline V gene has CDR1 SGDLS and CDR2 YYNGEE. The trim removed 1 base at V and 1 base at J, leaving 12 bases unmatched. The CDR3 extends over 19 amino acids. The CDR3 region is CASSVSFRTGGRGTDTQYF. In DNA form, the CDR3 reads TGTGCCAGCAGCGTATCGTTCAGGACAGGGGGACGGGGCACAGATACGCAGTATTTT.

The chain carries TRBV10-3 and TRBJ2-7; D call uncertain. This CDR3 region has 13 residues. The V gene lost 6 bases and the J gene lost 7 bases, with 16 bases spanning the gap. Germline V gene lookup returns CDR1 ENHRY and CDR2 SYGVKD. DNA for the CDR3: TGTGCCATCAGATACGGGTCAAGAGGAGAGCAGTACTTC. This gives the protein CAIRYGSRGEQYF.

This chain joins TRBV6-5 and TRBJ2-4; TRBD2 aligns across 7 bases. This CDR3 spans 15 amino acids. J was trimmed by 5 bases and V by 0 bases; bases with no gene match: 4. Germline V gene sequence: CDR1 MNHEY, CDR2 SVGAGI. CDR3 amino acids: CASSYSTGRQNIQYF. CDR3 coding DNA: TGTGCCAGCAGTTACTCGACCGGGAGGCAAAACATTCAGTACTTC.

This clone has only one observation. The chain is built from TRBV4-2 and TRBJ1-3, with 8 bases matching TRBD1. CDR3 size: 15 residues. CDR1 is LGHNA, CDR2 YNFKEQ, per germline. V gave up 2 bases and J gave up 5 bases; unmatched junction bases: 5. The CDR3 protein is CASSQPGQERNTIYF. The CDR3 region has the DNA TGTGCCAGCAGCCAACCGGGACAGGAAAGAAACACCATATATTTT.

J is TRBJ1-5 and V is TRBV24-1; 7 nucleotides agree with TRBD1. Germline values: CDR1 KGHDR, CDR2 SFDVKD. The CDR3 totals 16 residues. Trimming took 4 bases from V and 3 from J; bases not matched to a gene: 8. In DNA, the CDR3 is TGTGCCACCAGTGAAAGACAGGGCCTACCCAATCAGCCCCAGCATTTT. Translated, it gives CATSERQGLPNQPQHF.

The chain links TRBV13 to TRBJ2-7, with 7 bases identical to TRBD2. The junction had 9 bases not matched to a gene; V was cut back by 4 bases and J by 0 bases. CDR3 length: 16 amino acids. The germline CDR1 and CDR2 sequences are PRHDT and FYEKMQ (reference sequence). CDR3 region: CASSSLAGGSSYEQYF. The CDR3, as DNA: TGTGCCAGCAGCTCACTAGCCGGGGGGAGCTCCTACGAGCAGTACTTC.

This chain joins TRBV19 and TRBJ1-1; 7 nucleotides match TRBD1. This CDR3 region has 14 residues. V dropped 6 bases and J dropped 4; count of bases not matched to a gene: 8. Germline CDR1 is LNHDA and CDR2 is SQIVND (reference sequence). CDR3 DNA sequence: TGTGCCAGTAGGGCAATCGACAGGGTCACTGAAGCTTTCTTT. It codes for CASRAIDRVTEAFF. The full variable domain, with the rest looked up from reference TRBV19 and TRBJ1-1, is DGGITQSPKYLFRKEGQNVTLSCEQNLNHDAMYWYRQDPGQGLRLIYYSQIVNDFQKGDIAEGYSVSREKKESFPLTVTSAQKNPTAFYLCASRAIDRVTEAFFGQGTRLTVV.

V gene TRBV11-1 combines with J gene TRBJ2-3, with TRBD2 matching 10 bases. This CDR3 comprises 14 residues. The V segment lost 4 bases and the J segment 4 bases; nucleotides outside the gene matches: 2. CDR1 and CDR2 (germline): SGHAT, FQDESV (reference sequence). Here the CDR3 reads CASSSSGGADTQYF. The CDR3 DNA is TGTGCCAGCAGCTCTAGCGGGGGAGCAGATACGCAGTATTTT.